Following are 32 T cell receptor beta chains from one sample sequenced in a study of OX40 agonist ivuxolimab in advanced cancers. Sequencing was performed with immunoSEQ multiplex PCR; in TCRdb, only in-frame clones are kept and a portion is missing. The sample contains around 30,000 clones, about nine tenths of which appear only once. Specimen: CD4+ or CD8+ T cells sorted from blood, collected in a trial of the OX40 agonist ivuxolimab. These receptors originate from an adult with an advanced solid tumor such as melanoma, head and neck, liver or kidney cancer.

The V call is TRBV19, the J call TRBJ2-2, with 9 nucleotides matching TRBD1. CDR3 length equals 17 residues. Trimming cost V 6 bases and J 5 bases; bases outside gene matches: 13. Germline V gene sequence: CDR1 LNHDA, CDR2 SQIVND (reference sequence). CDR3 sequence (DNA): TGTGCCAGTAGACCTAGAAGGGGACAGGGCCGGACCGGGGAGCTGTTTTTT. Residues: CASRPRRGQGRTGELFF.

The chain is built from TRBV25-1 and TRBJ2-5; D unresolved. Looked up from germline, CDR1 is MGHDK and CDR2 is SYGVNS. The V end lost 4 bases, the J end lost 4 bases, and 16 bases lay between the germline ends. The CDR3 consists of 15 residues. The CDR3 here is CASSGPGTGGETQYF. The CDR3 bases are TGTGCCAGCAGTGGCCCAGGCACGGGCGGAGAGACCCAGTACTTC.

The gene calls are TRBV6-6 and TRBJ2-7; no firm D call. Germline V gene sequence: CDR1 MNHNY, CDR2 SVGAGI (reference sequence). Trimming left V 2 bases short and J 1 base short, with 12 bases between. This CDR3 region has 15 residues. CDR3 residues: CASSYIRHGSYEQYF. Written as DNA, the CDR3 is TGTGCCAGCAGTTACATTAGACACGGATCCTACGAGCAGTACTTC.

The chain combines TRBV27 with TRBJ1-2, with TRBD1 matching over 7 bases. V was pared by 8 bases and J by 7 bases, with 19 bases of the junction left unmatched. The germline CDR1 and CDR2 sequences are MNHEY and SMNVEV (reference sequence). The CDR3 is 16 residues long. CDR3: CASGLGRQGLHVGYTF. As DNA, the CDR3 is TGTGCCAGCGGTCTCGGAAGACAGGGCCTCCATGTTGGCTACACCTTC.

The rearrangement links TRBV6-5 to TRBJ2-7; the D gene is possibly TRBD1 (5 bases). V dropped 0 bases and J dropped 0 bases, with 12 bases sitting between them. Germline loops: CDR1 MNHEY, CDR2 SVGAGI. This CDR3 is 16 amino acids long. CDR3 nucleotide sequence: TGTGCCAGCAGTTACTCGATCCAGGGCAGCTCCTACGAGCAGTACTTC. This gives the protein CASSYSIQGSSYEQYF.

The CDR3, as DNA: TGTGCCAGCAGCTTCCTAACCTGGAATGAGCAGTTCTTC. The encoded protein is CASSFLTWNEQFF. The rearrangement uses TRBV11-2 and TRBJ2-1; D not certain. V was shortened by 3 bases and J by 7 bases, with 10 bases between the two germline ends. CDR3 length: 13 amino acids. The V gene's germline CDR1 is SGHAT and CDR2 FQNNGV.

The chain has TRBV6-1 and TRBJ2-1; 7 bases align to TRBD2. Per the germline V gene, CDR1 is MNHNS and CDR2 is SASEGT. The trim removed 7 bases at V and 6 bases at J, leaving 9 bases unmatched. The CDR3 extends over 14 amino acids. The DNA for the CDR3 is TGTGCCAGCAAGATAATCGGGGGGAGCAATGAGCAGTTCTTC. This sequence encodes CASKIIGGSNEQFF.

The genes are TRBV9 and TRBJ1-3, with no clear D. CDR3 size: 11 residues. CDR1 and CDR2 from the germline V gene are SGDLS and YYNGEE. V was pared by 2 bases and J by 7 bases, with 4 bases between. The CDR3 sequence is CASSVGNTIYF. The CDR3 nucleotides read TGTGCCAGCAGCGTGGGGAACACCATATATTTT.

This sequence joins TRBV21-1 and TRBJ1-1. TRBV21-1 constitutes a pseudogene. CDR3 length: 14 amino acids. In DNA form, the CDR3 reads TGTGCCAGCAGCAACCCGCACCCGAACACTGAAGCTTTCTTT. Amino acids: CASSNPHPNTEAFF.

This chain connects TRBV6-1 to TRBJ2-7, with 10 bases fitting TRBD1. Germline lookup yields CDR1 MNHNS and CDR2 SASEGT. V lost 5 bases, J lost 2 bases, and 6 bases stayed unmatched. The CDR3 runs 15 residues. This chain's CDR3 is CASSSGTGDTYEQYF. CDR3 DNA: TGTGCCAGCAGTTCCGGGACAGGGGATACCTACGAGCAGTACTTC.

The genes are TRBV2 and TRBJ2-1; D is possibly TRBD2 (6 bases). In germline, CDR1 is SNHLY, CDR2 FYNNEI. Trimming removed 6 bases at V and 9 bases at J, with 12 bases between. The CDR3 covers 12 residues. CDR3 loop: CASRGLPPEQFF. CDR3 sequence (DNA): TGTGCCAGCAGGGGACTGCCGCCTGAGCAGTTCTTC.

The CDR3 DNA follows: TGTGCCATCAGTGAGAACTCTAGCTCCTATAATTCACCCCTCCACTTT. This codes for CAISENSSSYNSPLHF. The rearrangement links TRBV10-3 to TRBJ1-6; no reliable D call. V shed 2 bases and J shed 0 bases, with 8 bases lying between them. The CDR3 is made up of 16 amino acids. From germline, CDR1 is ENHRY and CDR2 SYGVKD.

In nucleotides, the CDR3 is TGTGCCAGCAGTGGCCTGGGACAGGGCCCTCTGACCCCTTTTTTT. It yields the protein CASSGLGQGPLTPFF. The chain has TRBV11-2 and TRBJ1-4, with 9 bases that match TRBD1. The CDR3 has 15 residues. V lost 6 bases and J lost 17; bases outside the gene matches: 19. CDR1 is SGHAT, CDR2 FQNNGV, per germline.

This sequence joins TRBV4-1 and TRBJ2-2; possible D gene TRBD2, 5 bases. The V and J ends lost 4 bases and 4 bases respectively, with 10 bases between them. The CDR3 consists of 14 residues. In germline, CDR1 is MGHRA, CDR2 YSYEKL. The CDR3 DNA sequence: TGCGCCAGCAGCCTTTCCCTAGCCACCGGGGAGCTGTTTTTT. It specifies CASSLSLATGELFF.

This clone was seen a single time. The V gene is TRBV28, the J gene TRBJ1-5; TRBD1 is a possible D gene (5 bases). CDR3 size: 14 residues. Trimming shortened V by 1 base and J by 6 bases, and 10 bases separated the two germline ends. The V gene's germline CDR1 is MDHEN and CDR2 SYDVKM. The CDR3, as DNA: TGTGCCAGCAGTTTATTGGACATTTCTCAGCCCCAGCATTTT. Translated, it gives CASSLLDISQPQHF.

The gene calls are TRBV28 and TRBJ2-2; no firm D call. The CDR3 is made up of 15 amino acids. Deletions cut 5 bases from V and 2 bases from J, with 12 bases between. The germline V gene encodes CDR1 MDHEN and CDR2 SYDVKM. CDR3: CASSPLDPNTGELFF. The CDR3 nucleotides are TGTGCCAGCAGTCCTCTGGACCCCAACACCGGGGAGCTGTTTTTT.

This clone was observed a single time. The chain links TRBV27 to TRBJ2-5, with 8 bases aligning to TRBD1. V was pared by 6 bases and J by 4 bases, with 4 bases of the junction left unmatched. Germline CDR1 is MNHEY and CDR2 is SMNVEV (reference sequence). The CDR3 loop spans 13 amino acids. In DNA, the CDR3 is TGTGCCAGCAGCAGGGGGCGCGTAGAGACCCAGTACTTC. Its protein is CASSRGRVETQYF.

This clone is medium-sized. V usage is TRBV7-2 and J usage is TRBJ2-7; possible D gene TRBD2, 6 bases. Germline CDR1 is SGHTA and CDR2 is FQGNSA. CDR3 size: 13 residues. V was trimmed by 0 bases and J by 6 bases, leaving 9 bases between them. The CDR3, as DNA: TGTGCCAGCAGCTTAGCGCTGCGGGGCGAGCAGTACTTC. It codes for CASSLALRGEQYF.

The chain recombines TRBV14 with TRBJ2-7, with 12 bases matching TRBD2. V shed 1 base and J 0 bases; nucleotides not matched to a gene: 4. Germline-derived CDR1 and CDR2 are SGHDN and FVKESK. The CDR3 has 17 amino acids. The CDR3 region has the DNA TGTGCCAGCAGCCAAGGGACTAGCGGGACCTACTCCTACGAGCAGTACTTC. Amino acid sequence: CASSQGTSGTYSYEQYF.

J is TRBJ1-1 and V is TRBV10-3, with D hard to call. Trimming removed 3 bases from V and 3 bases from J, with 20 bases in between. The V gene's germline CDR1 is ENHRY and CDR2 SYGVKD. The CDR3 sequence is 17 residues long. The CDR3 DNA is TGTGCCATCAGTGACACGAGAGTCTCATATCGGGACACTGAAGCTTTCTTT. Translation: CAISDTRVSYRDTEAFF.

To note about this clone: This CDR3 is also generated by other DNA sequences in the sample. The chain carries TRBV13 and TRBJ2-7, with TRBD2 identical over 14 bases. The CDR3 length is 17 residues. V trimming: 5 bases; J trimming: 1 base; junction bases outside the gene matches: 7. Germline V lookup: CDR1 PRHDT, CDR2 FYEKMQ (reference sequence). CDR3: CASSDGLAGGYSYEQYF. CDR3 DNA sequence: TGTGCCAGCAGCGATGGACTAGCGGGGGGTTATTCCTACGAGCAGTACTTC.

This clone has only a few counts. CDR3 nucleotides: TGTGCCAGCAGCTTAGACACAGACTATGGCTACACCTTC. Translation gives CASSLDTDYGYTF. V and J are TRBV11-1 and TRBJ1-2; D remains ambiguous. Trimming shortened V by 1 base and J by 3 bases, and 6 bases separated the two germline ends. The CDR3 has 13 amino acids. Germline CDR1 and CDR2: SGHAT and FQDESV (reference sequence).

This chain links TRBV7-9 with TRBJ2-1, with 8 positions matching TRBD1. Germline V CDR1 and CDR2: SEHNR, FQNEAQ (reference sequence). The CDR3 contains 19 residues. V dropped 1 base and J dropped 12; count of bases not matched to a gene: 23. CDR3 nucleotide sequence: TGTGCCAGCAGCTTAGGGGTCCCGGGACAGGCGCTCCCGACTTCGGTGCAGTTCTTC. It yields the protein CASSLGVPGQALPTSVQFF. Filled out from reference TRBV7-9 and TRBJ2-1, the complete variable domain reads DTGVSQNPRHKITKRGQNVTFRCDPISEHNRLYWYRQTLGQGPEFLTYFQNEAQLEKSRLLSDRFSAERPKGSFSTLEIQRTEQGDSAMYLCASSLGVPGQALPTSVQFFGPGTRLTVL.

This clone was seen once. The rearrangement joins TRBV6-6 to TRBJ1-1; D is unresolved. This CDR3 contains 12 residues. V gave up 6 bases and J gave up 0 bases, with 5 bases separating them. Germline CDR1 is MNHNY and CDR2 is SVGAGI (reference sequence). CDR3 nucleotides: TGTGCCAGCAGAAATCTGAACACTGAAGCTTTCTTT. Encoded protein: CASRNLNTEAFF.

This chain uses TRBV7-8 with TRBJ2-5; D possibly corresponds to TRBD2 (5 bases). V lost 7 bases, J lost 0 bases, and 12 bases lay in between. Germline CDR1 and CDR2: SGHVS and FQNEAQ. CDR3 length: 14 residues. The CDR3 here is CASTTHGDQETQYF. CDR3 nucleotide sequence: TGTGCCAGCACCACTCACGGGGACCAAGAGACCCAGTACTTC.

The chain uses TRBV21-1 and TRBJ2-1; the tabulated D call, TRBD2, remains unverified against the DNA. TRBV21-1 is annotated as a pseudogene. This CDR3 contains 17 residues. The CDR3 here is CASSGYIATPSDNEQFF. DNA of the CDR3: TGTGCCAGCAGTGGATACATAGCTACACCATCCGACAATGAGCAGTTCTTC.

The chain recombines TRBV7-2 with TRBJ1-3; D is undetermined. V was shortened by 1 base and J by 0 bases, with 10 bases between the two germline ends. This CDR3 is built from 16 residues. Germline V gene sequence: CDR1 SGHTA, CDR2 FQGNSA. CDR3 DNA sequence: TGTGCCAGCAGCTTAGATTGGGAGGGCTCTGGAAACACCATATATTTT. The encoded protein is CASSLDWEGSGNTIYF.

This chain's CDR3 is CASSPGGYYEQYF. The DNA of the CDR3 is TGTGCCAGCAGCCCAGGGGGCTACTACGAGCAGTACTTC. This chain links TRBV7-9 with TRBJ2-7; the match to TRBD1 covers 8 bases. CDR1 and CDR2 from the germline V gene are SEHNR and FQNEAQ (reference sequence). The CDR3 spans 13 residues. V was pared by 5 bases and J by 3 bases, with 3 bases of the junction left unmatched.

The rearrangement uses TRBV5-1 and TRBJ2-7; TRBD1 aligns across 7 bases. V dropped 0 bases and J dropped 6; count of bases not matched to a gene: 9. Germline V gene data show CDR1 as SGHRS and CDR2 as YFSETQ. The CDR3 extends over 15 amino acids. The CDR3 region has the DNA TGCGCCAGCAGCTTGGAGAGGGACAGCTTGAGCGAGCAGTACTTC. Its translation: CASSLERDSLSEQYF.

The chain uses TRBV11-2 and TRBJ1-2; 9 bases agree with TRBD1. The CDR3 extends over 14 amino acids. Germline CDR1 is SGHAT and CDR2 is FQNNGV. V lost 5 bases to trimming and J lost 3 bases; unmatched junction nucleotides: 4. CDR3 sequence: CASSEWTGDYGYTF. The DNA of the CDR3 is TGTGCCAGCAGCGAATGGACAGGGGACTATGGCTACACCTTC.

The V gene is TRBV19, the J gene TRBJ2-7, with 11 bases that match TRBD1. The CDR3 length is 14 residues. In germline, CDR1 is LNHDA, CDR2 SQIVND (reference sequence). V was clipped by 10 bases and J by 4 bases; unmatched bases: 9. CDR3 sequence reads: CATSPGTGGYEQYF. The CDR3 DNA follows: TGTGCCACCTCGCCCGGGACAGGGGGATACGAGCAGTACTTC.

This clone was found once. This rearrangement joins TRBV19 to TRBJ2-7, with 13 bases matching TRBD2. This CDR3 region has 15 residues. V shed 4 bases, J shed 9 bases, and the junction held 9 bases outside the gene matches. Germline CDR1 reads LNHDA; CDR2 reads SQIVND (reference sequence). The CDR3 is CASSTMTSGRPAQYF. CDR3 sequence (DNA): TGTGCCAGTAGTACAATGACTAGCGGGAGGCCCGCGCAGTACTTC.